What follows are 4 T cell receptor beta chains derived from one specimen sequenced in a study of response to subunit inactivated influenza vaccine. Each CDR3 protein gets one entry after TCRdb re-called the RT-PCR reads with MiXCR. The repertoire has a few hundred thousand distinct CDR3 sequences, roughly a fifth of them found once; the top ten carry roughly 10%. The specimen comprised PBMCs from blood, sampled approximately 20 months after vaccination. The receptors were gathered from a man between 50 and 69 years old who received an inactivated influenza vaccine.

The V and J genes are TRBV6-5 and TRBJ1-2; D is undetermined. This CDR3 spans 13 amino acids. V was shortened by 3 bases and J by 7 bases, with 12 bases between the two germline ends. Germline V gene sequence: CDR1 MNHEY, CDR2 SVGAGI. CDR3 in DNA: TGTGCCAGCAGTTATGGTCTGGGGAGTGGCTACACCTTC. Translating it yields CASSYGLGSGYTF.

The chain uses TRBV6-2 or TRBV6-3 and TRBJ1-4; 8 bases are a match to TRBD1. The germline V gene has CDR1 MNHEY and CDR2 SVGEGT. This CDR3 region has 17 residues. Trimming at V came to 6 bases and at J to 6 bases, leaving 15 bases not matched to a gene. In DNA form, the CDR3 reads TGTGCCAGCAGCCCCGACAGGGGTCCCTCTCGTGATGAAAAACTGTTTTTT. It specifies CASSPDRGPSRDEKLFF.

The chain links TRBV6-1 to TRBJ1-4; D may be TRBD1 (6 bases). V lost 4 bases to trimming and J lost 0 bases, with 12 bases between them. The CDR3 contains 16 residues. The V gene's germline CDR1 is MNHNS and CDR2 SASEGT. CDR3 DNA: TGTGCCAGCAGTGCTCTACCAGGGGCAACTAATGAAAAACTGTTTTTT. As protein: CASSALPGATNEKLFF.

This clonotype was counted a few times. The V gene is TRBV20-1, the J gene TRBJ2-7, with TRBD1 as a possible D gene (6 bases). This CDR3 has 14 amino acids. Trimming cost V 4 bases and J 0 bases, with 13 bases left between them. Germline loops: CDR1 DFQATT, CDR2 SNEGSKA (reference sequence). CDR3 sequence (DNA): TGCAGTGCTAAACCGGGACACGTCTCCTACGAGCAGTACTTC. Translated: CSAKPGHVSYEQYF.